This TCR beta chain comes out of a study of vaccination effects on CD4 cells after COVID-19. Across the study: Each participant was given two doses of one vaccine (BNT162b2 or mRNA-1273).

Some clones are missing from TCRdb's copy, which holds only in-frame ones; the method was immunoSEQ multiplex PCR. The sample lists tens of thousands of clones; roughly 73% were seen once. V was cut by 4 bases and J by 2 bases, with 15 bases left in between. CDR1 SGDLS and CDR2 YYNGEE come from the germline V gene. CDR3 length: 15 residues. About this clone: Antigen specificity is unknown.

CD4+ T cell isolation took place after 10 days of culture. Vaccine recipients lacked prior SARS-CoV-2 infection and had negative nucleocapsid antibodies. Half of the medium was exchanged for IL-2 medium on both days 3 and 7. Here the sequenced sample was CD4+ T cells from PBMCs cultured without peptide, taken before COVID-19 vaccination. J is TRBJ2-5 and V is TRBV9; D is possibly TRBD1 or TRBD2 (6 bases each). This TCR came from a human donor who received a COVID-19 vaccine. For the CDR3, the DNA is TGTGCCAGCAGCCTAAAGGGGGGCTCTCAAGAGACCCAGTACTTC. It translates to CASSLKGGSQETQYF.